The TCR beta chain under discussion was sequenced for a study of read filtering for tumor transcriptome and immune sequencing. Whole-study results and caveats: Without single-read clonotypes, shared clonotype proportions correlated more between IR-seq and RNA-seq.

Germline V gives CDR1 MNHNS, CDR2 SASEGT. The CDR3 is 12 amino acids. V gave up 7 bases and J gave up 5 bases, with 9 bases separating them. This clonotype came up many times. What it binds is not known. From 300 to 400 ng of RNA, a library with molecular barcoded alpha/delta and beta/gamma adaptors was made. TCRdb processed the reads anew with MiXCR; each CDR3 protein has one entry. The sample consists of about 48,000 distinct CDR3 sequences, approximately 18% of them appearing once. The sample comprised a population of CD138-negative cells sorted from bone marrow. The sequence was collected from a donor older than 35 with multiple myeloma. The J gene is TRBJ1-5, the V gene TRBV6-1, with D maybe TRBD1 (5 bases). The CDR3 sequence is CASNMGDQPQHF. The CDR3 coding sequence is TGTGCCAGCAACATGGGGGATCAGCCCCAGCATTTT.